Listed below are T cell receptor beta chains from one sample, sequenced in a study of shared clonotypes between healthy human individuals. This table comes from immunoSEQ multiplex PCR, and its TCRdb copy is limited to in-frame clones, with some not included. The sample lists roughly 500,000 clones, about 84% occurring once. Material: PBMCs. These receptor sequences come from a middle-aged woman in good health. Some clones in this sample may be carry-over from other donors' samples. CDR3s include the opening cysteine and the closing phenylalanine or tryptophan. The order of the fields is V gene, clone size, J gene, D gene, CDR3 length, CDR3 protein, CDR3 DNA. The D gene is left open where the match is weak. Size is omitted from some rows. Given values are once, few, many or a class for expanded clones.

v_call: TRBV6-1
clone_size: -
j_call: TRBJ2-3
d_call: TRBD1
cdr3_length: 14
cdr3_aa: CASRVTGGADTQYF
cdr3_nt: TGTGCCAGCAGAGTGACAGGGGGCGCAGATACGCAGTATTTT

v_call: TRBV30
clone_size: -
j_call: TRBJ2-3
d_call: -
cdr3_length: 16
cdr3_aa: CAWSARRGASTDTQYF
cdr3_nt: TGTGCCTGGAGTGCCCGGAGGGGGGCTAGCACAGATACGCAGTATTTT

v_call: TRBV25-1
clone_size: -
j_call: TRBJ1-5
d_call: -
cdr3_length: 17
cdr3_aa: CASSECNRAHSNQPQHF
cdr3_nt: TGTGCCAGCAGTGAATGTAACAGGGCGCATAGCAATCAGCCCCAGCATTTT

v_call: TRBV2
clone_size: many
j_call: TRBJ2-2
d_call: -
cdr3_length: 12
cdr3_aa: CASSVTARELFF
cdr3_nt: TGTGCCAGCAGTGTGACCGCCCGGGAGCTGTTTTTT

v_call: TRBV11-2
clone_size: -
j_call: TRBJ1-1
d_call: -
cdr3_length: 11
cdr3_aa: CASSLGVGAFF
cdr3_nt: TGTGCCAGCAGCTTAGGGGTTGGAGCTTTCTTT

v_call: TRBV6-1
clone_size: many
j_call: TRBJ1-2
d_call: -
cdr3_length: 15
cdr3_aa: CASSEVGRGYVGYTF
cdr3_nt: TGTGCCAGCAGTGAAGTCGGCAGGGGTTATGTTGGCTACACCTTC

v_call: TRBV28
clone_size: once
j_call: TRBJ1-1
d_call: TRBD1
cdr3_length: 16
cdr3_aa: CASSSGGWDLNTEAFF
cdr3_nt: TGTGCCAGCAGTTCAGGGGGGTGGGATCTGAACACTGAAGCTTTCTTT

v_call: TRBV30
clone_size: few
j_call: TRBJ2-3
d_call: -
cdr3_length: 13
cdr3_aa: CAWSTVSTDTQYF
cdr3_nt: TGTGCCTGGAGTACCGTTAGCACAGATACGCAGTATTTT

v_call: TRBV18
clone_size: -
j_call: TRBJ1-5
d_call: -
cdr3_length: 14
cdr3_aa: CASSPSRSNQPQHF
cdr3_nt: TGTGCCAGCTCACCATCCAGGAGCAATCAGCCCCAGCATTTT

v_call: TRBV19
clone_size: once
j_call: TRBJ1-5
d_call: -
cdr3_length: 12
cdr3_aa: CASRPFNQPQHF
cdr3_nt: TGTGCCAGTAGACCTTTCAATCAGCCCCAGCATTTT

v_call: TRBV25-1
clone_size: -
j_call: TRBJ1-2
d_call: TRBD1
cdr3_length: 15
cdr3_aa: CASSDMTGGWGGYTF
cdr3_nt: TGTGCCAGCAGTGACATGACAGGGGGCTGGGGTGGCTACACCTTC

v_call: TRBV6-1
clone_size: -
j_call: TRBJ1-6
d_call: TRBD1
cdr3_length: 14
cdr3_aa: CASSGTEDNSPLHF
cdr3_nt: TGTGCCAGCAGCGGGACAGAAGATAATTCACCCCTCCACTTT

v_call: TRBV10-1
clone_size: once
j_call: TRBJ2-5
d_call: -
cdr3_length: 21
cdr3_aa: CASSELGGHPTNKRQQETQYF
cdr3_nt: TGCGCCAGCAGTGAGTTGGGGGGACACCCGACGAACAAAAGACAACAAGAGACCCAGTACTTC

v_call: TRBV15
clone_size: few
j_call: TRBJ2-5
d_call: TRBD2
cdr3_length: 17
cdr3_aa: CATSRDLTSGVQETQYF
cdr3_nt: TGTGCCACCAGCAGAGATTTGACTAGCGGGGTCCAAGAGACCCAGTACTTC

v_call: TRBV7-2
clone_size: -
j_call: TRBJ1-2
d_call: -
cdr3_length: 13
cdr3_aa: CASSQSGNYGYTF
cdr3_nt: TGTGCCAGCAGCCAGAGTGGTAACTATGGCTACACCTTC

v_call: TRBV15
clone_size: -
j_call: TRBJ1-5
d_call: -
cdr3_length: 14
cdr3_aa: CATSRGGGYQPQHF
cdr3_nt: TGTGCCACCAGCAGAGGTGGAGGGTATCAGCCCCAGCATTTT

v_call: TRBV4-1
clone_size: -
j_call: TRBJ1-1
d_call: -
cdr3_length: 15
cdr3_aa: CASSLPGFRGTEAFF
cdr3_nt: TGCGCCAGCAGCCTTCCCGGGTTCAGGGGCACTGAAGCTTTCTTT

v_call: TRBV7-9
clone_size: -
j_call: TRBJ2-7
d_call: -
cdr3_length: 16
cdr3_aa: CASSLALRESSGEQYF
cdr3_nt: TGTGCCAGCAGCTTAGCTTTGAGGGAGTCCTCAGGCGAGCAGTACTTC

v_call: TRBV7-9
clone_size: -
j_call: TRBJ2-7
d_call: -
cdr3_length: 13
cdr3_aa: CASSLAQGYEQYF
cdr3_nt: TGTGCCAGCAGCTTAGCGCAGGGCTACGAGCAGTACTTC

v_call: TRBV7-3
clone_size: once
j_call: TRBJ2-7
d_call: -
cdr3_length: 13
cdr3_aa: CASSSGPGYEQYF
cdr3_nt: TGTGCCAGCAGCTCTGGTCCGGGGTACGAGCAGTACTTC

v_call: TRBV5-1
clone_size: -
j_call: TRBJ2-5
d_call: TRBD2
cdr3_length: 20
cdr3_aa: CASSSSGLAGLYGDQETQYF
cdr3_nt: TGCGCCAGCAGCTCATCGGGACTAGCGGGCCTTTACGGGGACCAAGAGACCCAGTACTTC

v_call: TRBV5-8
clone_size: -
j_call: TRBJ2-7
d_call: -
cdr3_length: 14
cdr3_aa: CASTQRVAAYEQYF
cdr3_nt: TGTGCCAGCACCCAGCGGGTAGCGGCCTACGAGCAGTACTTC

v_call: TRBV2
clone_size: -
j_call: TRBJ2-1
d_call: -
cdr3_length: 16
cdr3_aa: CASSARGREAYNEQFF
cdr3_nt: TGTGCCAGCAGTGCCAGGGGGCGGGAGGCCTACAATGAGCAGTTCTTC

v_call: TRBV5-1
clone_size: -
j_call: TRBJ2-7
d_call: -
cdr3_length: 15
cdr3_aa: CASSLGMLFSYEQYF
cdr3_nt: TGCGCCAGCAGCTTGGGGATGTTATTTTCCTACGAGCAGTACTTC

v_call: TRBV5-1
clone_size: -
j_call: TRBJ1-2
d_call: -
cdr3_length: 13
cdr3_aa: CASSFLQGYGYTF
cdr3_nt: TGTGCCAGCAGCTTCTTACAGGGCTATGGCTACACCTTC

v_call: TRBV2
clone_size: -
j_call: TRBJ2-1
d_call: TRBD2
cdr3_length: 15
cdr3_aa: CASTPIIAGGSGRFF
cdr3_nt: TGTGCCAGCACCCCGATAATAGCGGGAGGTTCGGGGAGGTTCTTC

v_call: TRBV28
clone_size: once
j_call: TRBJ2-3
d_call: -
cdr3_length: 14
cdr3_aa: CATQAPQRTDTQYF
cdr3_nt: TGTGCAACACAAGCGCCCCAACGGACAGATACGCAGTATTTT

v_call: TRBV5-1
clone_size: -
j_call: TRBJ2-7
d_call: TRBD2
cdr3_length: 17
cdr3_aa: CASSLEGSGRSSYEQYF
cdr3_nt: TGCGCCAGCAGCTTGGAGGGTAGCGGGAGGAGCTCCTACGAGCAGTACTTC

v_call: TRBV7-8
clone_size: -
j_call: TRBJ2-1
d_call: -
cdr3_length: 13
cdr3_aa: CASSSGLDNEQFF
cdr3_nt: TGTGCCAGCAGCTCCGGACTGGACAATGAGCAGTTCTTC

v_call: TRBV5-6
clone_size: -
j_call: TRBJ2-7
d_call: -
cdr3_length: 15
cdr3_aa: CASSLSGPGVAEQYF
cdr3_nt: TGTGCCAGCAGCTTGTCGGGCCCCGGGGTGGCCGAGCAGTACTTC

v_call: TRBV2
clone_size: -
j_call: TRBJ2-1
d_call: TRBD2
cdr3_length: 13
cdr3_aa: CASRPSGTGEQFF
cdr3_nt: TGTGCCAGCCGGCCTAGCGGGACTGGTGAGCAGTTCTTC

v_call: TRBV4-1
clone_size: -
j_call: TRBJ2-1
d_call: -
cdr3_length: 15
cdr3_aa: CASSQGQSSYNEQFF
cdr3_nt: TGCGCCAGCAGCCAAGGACAAAGCTCCTACAATGAGCAGTTCTTC

v_call: TRBV30
clone_size: -
j_call: TRBJ2-7
d_call: -
cdr3_length: 13
cdr3_aa: CAWSERSSYEQYF
cdr3_nt: TGTGCCTGGAGTGAGAGGAGCTCCTACGAGCAGTACTTC

v_call: TRBV6-4
clone_size: few
j_call: TRBJ2-1
d_call: TRBD1
cdr3_length: 15
cdr3_aa: CASSDSTGGLSEQFF
cdr3_nt: TGTGCCAGCAGTGACTCGACAGGGGGTTTGAGTGAGCAGTTCTTC

v_call: TRBV7-9
clone_size: once
j_call: TRBJ1-2
d_call: -
cdr3_length: 16
cdr3_aa: CASSLGVGRANYGYTF
cdr3_nt: TGTGCCAGCAGCTTAGGGGTCGGTAGAGCTAACTATGGCTACACCTTC

v_call: TRBV5-4
clone_size: once
j_call: TRBJ2-3
d_call: TRBD2
cdr3_length: 17
cdr3_aa: CASSPGTSGMISDTQYF
cdr3_nt: TGTGCCAGCAGCCCCGGGACTAGCGGGATGATTTCGGATACGCAGTATTTT

v_call: TRBV7-9
clone_size: once
j_call: TRBJ2-6
d_call: -
cdr3_length: 15
cdr3_aa: CASTRDGSGANVLTF
cdr3_nt: TGTGCCAGCACCCGGGACGGATCTGGGGCCAACGTCCTGACTTTC